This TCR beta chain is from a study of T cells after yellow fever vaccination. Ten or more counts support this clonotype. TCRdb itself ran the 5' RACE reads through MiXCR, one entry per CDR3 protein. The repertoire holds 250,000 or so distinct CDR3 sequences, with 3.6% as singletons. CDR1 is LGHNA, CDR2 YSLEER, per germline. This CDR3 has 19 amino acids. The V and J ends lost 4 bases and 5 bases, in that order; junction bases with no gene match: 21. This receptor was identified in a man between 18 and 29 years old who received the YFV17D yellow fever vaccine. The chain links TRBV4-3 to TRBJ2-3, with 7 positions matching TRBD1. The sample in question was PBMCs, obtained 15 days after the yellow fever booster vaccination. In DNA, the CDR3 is TGCGCCAGCAGCCCCAGAAGACAGGGATTCCTCACTTCTCTAGATACGCAGTATTTT. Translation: CASSPRRQGFLTSLDTQYF.